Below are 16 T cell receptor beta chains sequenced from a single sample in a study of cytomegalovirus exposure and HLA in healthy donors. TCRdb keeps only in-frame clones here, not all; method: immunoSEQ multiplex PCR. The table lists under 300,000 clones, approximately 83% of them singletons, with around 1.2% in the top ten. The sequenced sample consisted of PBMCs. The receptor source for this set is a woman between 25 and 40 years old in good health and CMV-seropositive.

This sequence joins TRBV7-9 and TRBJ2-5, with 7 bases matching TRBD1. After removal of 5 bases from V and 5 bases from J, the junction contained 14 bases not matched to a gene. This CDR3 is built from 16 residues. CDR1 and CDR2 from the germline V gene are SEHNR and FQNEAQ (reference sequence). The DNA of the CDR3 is TGTGCCAGCAGCCCCCCCCCGGGACAGTCAACGGAGACCCAGTACTTC. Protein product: CASSPPPGQSTETQYF.

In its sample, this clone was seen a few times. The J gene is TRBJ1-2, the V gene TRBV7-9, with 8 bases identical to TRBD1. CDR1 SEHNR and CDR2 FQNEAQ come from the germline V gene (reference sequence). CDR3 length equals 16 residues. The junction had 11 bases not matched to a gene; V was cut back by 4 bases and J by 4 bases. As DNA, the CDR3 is TGTGCCAGCAGCTCCGCCCTAGGACAGGGACGCTATGGCTACACCTTC. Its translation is CASSSALGQGRYGYTF.

For the CDR3, the DNA is TGTGCCATCAGTGAGGAGTCCATGAACACTGAAGCTTTCTTT. Translating gives CAISEESMNTEAFF. The chain links TRBV10-3 to TRBJ1-1; D ambiguous. The CDR3 totals 14 residues. Trimming shortened V by 2 bases and J by 0 bases, and 7 bases separated the two germline ends. Germline CDR1 reads ENHRY; CDR2 reads SYGVKD.

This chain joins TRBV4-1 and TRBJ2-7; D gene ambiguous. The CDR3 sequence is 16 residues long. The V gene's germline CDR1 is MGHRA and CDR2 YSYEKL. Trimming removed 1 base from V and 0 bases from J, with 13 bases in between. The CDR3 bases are TGCGCCAGCAGCCAAGTAATCCAGCGAAACTCCTACGAGCAGTACTTC. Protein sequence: CASSQVIQRNSYEQYF.

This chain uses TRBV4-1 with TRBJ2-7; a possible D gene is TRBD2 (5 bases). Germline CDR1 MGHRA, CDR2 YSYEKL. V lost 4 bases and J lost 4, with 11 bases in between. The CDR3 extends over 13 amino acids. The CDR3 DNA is TGCGCCAGCAGCCCCTTGGAGCGGTACGAGCAGTACTTC. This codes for CASSPLERYEQYF.

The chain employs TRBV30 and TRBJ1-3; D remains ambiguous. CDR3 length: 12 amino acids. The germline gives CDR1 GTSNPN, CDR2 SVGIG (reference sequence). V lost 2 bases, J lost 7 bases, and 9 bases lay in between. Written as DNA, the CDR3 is TGTGCCTGGAGTAGGAGGGCTAACACCATATATTTT. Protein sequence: CAWSRRANTIYF.

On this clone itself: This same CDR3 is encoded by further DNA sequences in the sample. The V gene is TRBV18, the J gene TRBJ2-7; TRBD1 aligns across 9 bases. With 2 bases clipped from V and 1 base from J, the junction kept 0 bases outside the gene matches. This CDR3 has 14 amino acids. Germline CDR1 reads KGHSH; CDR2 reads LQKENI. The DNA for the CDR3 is TGTGCCAGCTCACCAGGGACAGGGTCCTACGAGCAGTACTTC. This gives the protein CASSPGTGSYEQYF.

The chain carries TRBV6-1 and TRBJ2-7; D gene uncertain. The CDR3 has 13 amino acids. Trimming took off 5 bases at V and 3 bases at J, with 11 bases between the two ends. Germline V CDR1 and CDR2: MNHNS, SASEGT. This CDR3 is CASSFSQDYEQYF. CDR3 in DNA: TGTGCCAGCAGTTTTTCACAAGACTACGAGCAGTACTTC.

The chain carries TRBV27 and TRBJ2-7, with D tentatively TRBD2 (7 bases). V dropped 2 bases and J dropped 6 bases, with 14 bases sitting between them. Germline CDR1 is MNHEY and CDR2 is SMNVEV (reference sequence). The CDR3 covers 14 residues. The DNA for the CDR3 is TGTGCCAGCAGTTTAAGGGGGGGGATCTCCGAGCAGTACTTC. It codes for CASSLRGGISEQYF.

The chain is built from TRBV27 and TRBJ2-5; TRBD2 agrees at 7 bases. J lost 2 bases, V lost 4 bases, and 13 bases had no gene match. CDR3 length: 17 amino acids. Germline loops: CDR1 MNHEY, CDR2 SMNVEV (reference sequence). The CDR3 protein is CASSSLGSPGGQETQYF. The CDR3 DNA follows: TGTGCCAGCAGTTCCCTAGGGTCACCCGGGGGGCAAGAGACCCAGTACTTC.

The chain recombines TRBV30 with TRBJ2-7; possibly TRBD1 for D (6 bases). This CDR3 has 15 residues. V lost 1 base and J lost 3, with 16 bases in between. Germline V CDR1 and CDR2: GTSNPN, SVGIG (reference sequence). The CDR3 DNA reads TGTGCCTGGAGTGGGAAGGACAGTCCCCTCTACGAGCAGTACTTC. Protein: CAWSGKDSPLYEQYF. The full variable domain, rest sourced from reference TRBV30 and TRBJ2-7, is SQTIHQWPATLVQPVGSPLSLECTVEGTSNPNLYWYRQAAGRGLQLLFYSVGIGQISSEVPQNLSASRPQDRQFILSSKKLLLSDSGFYLCAWSGKDSPLYEQYFGPGTRLTVT.

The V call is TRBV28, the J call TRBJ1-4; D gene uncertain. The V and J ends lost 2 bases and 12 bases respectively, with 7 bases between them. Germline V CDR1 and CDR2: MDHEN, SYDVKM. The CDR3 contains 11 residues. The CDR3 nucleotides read TGTGCCAGCAGTTTAAACTTGGAACTGTTTTTT. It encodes CASSLNLELFF.

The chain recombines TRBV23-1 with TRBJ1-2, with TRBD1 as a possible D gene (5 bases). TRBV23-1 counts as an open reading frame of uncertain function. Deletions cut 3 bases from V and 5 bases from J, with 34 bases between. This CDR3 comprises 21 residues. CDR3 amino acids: CASSQLGHVKLFRVTTYGYTF. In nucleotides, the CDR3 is TGCGCCAGCAGTCAGCTCGGACATGTGAAGCTGTTTCGCGTCACAACATATGGCTACACCTTC.

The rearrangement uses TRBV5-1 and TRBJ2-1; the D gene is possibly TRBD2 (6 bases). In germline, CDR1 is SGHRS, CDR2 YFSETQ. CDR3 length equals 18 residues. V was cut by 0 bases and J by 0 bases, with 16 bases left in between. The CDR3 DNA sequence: TGCGCCAGCAGCTTGGGGGGGACTCAACTTAGCTCCTACAATGAGCAGTTCTTC. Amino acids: CASSLGGTQLSSYNEQFF. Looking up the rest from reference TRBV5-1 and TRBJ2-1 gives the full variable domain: KAGVTQTPRYLIKTRGQQVTLSCSPISGHRSVSWYQQTPGQGLQFLFEYFSETQRNKGNFPGRFSGRQFSNSRSEMNVSTLELGDSALYLCASSLGGTQLSSYNEQFFGPGTRLTVL.

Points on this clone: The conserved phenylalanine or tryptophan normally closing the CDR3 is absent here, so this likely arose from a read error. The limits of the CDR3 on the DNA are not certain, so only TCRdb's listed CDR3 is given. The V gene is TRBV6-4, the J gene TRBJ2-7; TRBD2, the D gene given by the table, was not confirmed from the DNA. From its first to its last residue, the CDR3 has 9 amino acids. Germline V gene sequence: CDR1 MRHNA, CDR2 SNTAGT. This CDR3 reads CASSDSYLP.

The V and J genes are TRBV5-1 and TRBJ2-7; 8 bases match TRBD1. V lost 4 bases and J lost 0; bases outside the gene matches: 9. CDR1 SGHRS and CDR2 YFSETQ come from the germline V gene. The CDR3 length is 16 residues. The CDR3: CASSKGTGMSSYEQYF. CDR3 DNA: TGCGCCAGCAGCAAAGGGACAGGAATGAGCTCCTACGAGCAGTACTTC. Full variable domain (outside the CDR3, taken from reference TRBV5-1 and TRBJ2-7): KAGVTQTPRYLIKTRGQQVTLSCSPISGHRSVSWYQQTPGQGLQFLFEYFSETQRNKGNFPGRFSGRQFSNSRSEMNVSTLELGDSALYLCASSKGTGMSSYEQYFGPGTRLTVT.